A single sample gave rise to the 20 T cell receptor beta chains below, sequenced in a study of regulatory T cells in long-lasting Graves disease. Time point denoted: persistent/refractory GD, antithyroid drugs over 5 years with positive TRAb. PBMC-extracted RNA yielded the TCR library. Combining iRepertoire HTBI primers with Arm-PCR of CDR3 regions, the authors built TCR beta libraries. TCRdb passed the multiplex PCR reads through MiXCR, listing each CDR3 protein once. This sample yields 450,000 or so distinct CDR3 sequences, of which about 20% are seen a single time; under 9% belongs to the top ten. The input for sequencing was peripheral blood mononuclear cells (PBMCs), taken when the disease was refractory, from a patient treated with antithyroid drugs. Receptors were obtained from a female donor with Graves disease.

This clonotype showed up many times. The chain joins TRBV7-3 to TRBJ1-1, with D possibly being TRBD1 (6 bases). The CDR3 is made up of 15 amino acids. V lost 4 bases to trimming and J lost 4 bases, with 16 bases between them. CDR1 and CDR2 from the germline V gene are SGHTA and FQGTGA. The CDR3 DNA is TGTGCCAGCAGCTCCGCGGGGGGGCGAATCACTGAAGCTTTCTTT. As protein: CASSSAGGRITEAFF.

DNA of the CDR3: TGCAGTGCTACCGGGCTAGCGGGAGACGAGCAGTACTTC. Encoded protein: CSATGLAGDEQYF. This chain uses TRBV20-1 with TRBJ2-7; 10 bases agree with TRBD2. Germline V lookup: CDR1 DFQATT, CDR2 SNEGSKA (reference sequence). The CDR3 is 13 residues long. Germline trimming cut 4 bases from V and 5 bases from J; bases unmatched to any gene: 5.

The rearrangement links TRBV20-1 to TRBJ1-1, with D possibly matching TRBD1 (5 bases). Trimming stripped 5 bases from V and 2 bases from J, with 15 bases between. This CDR3 contains 14 residues. Germline V gene data show CDR1 as DFQATT and CDR2 as SNEGSKA (reference sequence). The CDR3 DNA reads TGCAGTGCTGATTTCGACAGAGTTAACACTGAAGCTTTCTTT. It translates to CSADFDRVNTEAFF.

This clonotype was picked up many times. The J gene is TRBJ2-5, the V gene TRBV28; D is unclear. This CDR3 is built from 11 residues. V was cut by 4 bases and J by 4 bases, with 4 bases left in between. CDR1 is MDHEN, CDR2 SYDVKM, per germline. The CDR3, as DNA: TGTGCCAGCAGTTCCACAGAGACCCAGTACTTC. This translates into CASSSTETQYF.

The sample holds many counts of this clonotype. This chain connects TRBV24-1 to TRBJ1-1; D is undetermined. Deletions cut 1 base from V and 7 bases from J, with 9 bases between. Germline V lookup: CDR1 KGHDR, CDR2 SFDVKD. The CDR3 runs 13 residues. DNA for the CDR3: TGTGCCACCAGTGATTTTTTGGGTTATGAAGCTTTCTTT. Amino acid sequence: CATSDFLGYEAFF.

Only a few counts were recorded for this clonotype. The chain links TRBV6-1 to TRBJ2-1; tentative D call: TRBD2 (6 bases). Per germline, CDR1 MNHNS and CDR2 SASEGT. The CDR3 extends over 16 amino acids. V shed 7 bases and J shed 8 bases, with 24 bases lying between them. The CDR3 loop reads CASTEGRVLAGHEQFF. The DNA for the CDR3 is TGTGCCAGCACAGAAGGGCGGGTACTAGCAGGCCATGAGCAGTTCTTC.

Note on this clonotype: An end of the junction does not agree with germline; a read error may underlie this. The chain couples TRBV11-2 to TRBJ2-7; TRBD2 agrees at 9 bases. The CDR3 consists of 17 residues. Germline CDR1 and CDR2: SGHAT and FQNNGV. CDR3 loop: CASSQDLPSGNGYEQYF. In DNA form, the CDR3 reads TGCGCCAGCAGCCAAGACCTCCCTAGCGGGAATGGCTACGAGCAGTACTTC. The variable domain in full, completed from reference TRBV11-2 and TRBJ2-7, reads EAGVAQSPRYKIIEKRQSVAFWCNPISGHATLYWYQQILGQGPKLLIQFQNNGVVDDSQLPKDRFSAERLKGVDSTLKIQPAKLEDSAVYLCASSQDLPSGNGYEQYFGPGTRLTVT.

This clonotype was counted many times. The rearrangement uses TRBV28 and TRBJ1-2, with 7 bases matching TRBD1. Germline trimming cut 6 bases from V and 4 bases from J; bases unmatched to any gene: 8. Germline CDR1 is MDHEN and CDR2 is SYDVKM. CDR3 length equals 14 residues. CDR3 sequence (DNA): TGTGCCAGCAGCTTAGAGAGGGGGCCCTATGGCTACACCTTC. Translation gives CASSLERGPYGYTF.

The chain employs TRBV4-3 and TRBJ2-5; 8 bases are a match to TRBD2. The CDR3 totals 17 residues. The V gene's germline CDR1 is LGHNA and CDR2 YSLEER. Losses at the gene ends were 0 bases for V and 5 bases for J; bases not matched to a gene: 11. The chain's CDR3 is CASSQDHTAGVGETQYF. The DNA for the CDR3 is TGCGCCAGCAGCCAAGATCACACAGCGGGAGTTGGCGAGACCCAGTACTTC.

This clonotype has a count of ten or more. The chain employs TRBV6-2 or TRBV6-3 and TRBJ1-5, with TRBD1 matching over 10 bases. This CDR3 contains 15 residues. V was clipped by 6 bases and J by 4 bases; unmatched bases: 6. Germline V gene sequence: CDR1 MNHEY, CDR2 SVGEGT. DNA of the CDR3: TGTGCCAGCAGCCCGACAGGGGGCCCGAATCAGCCCCAGCATTTT. Amino acid sequence: CASSPTGGPNQPQHF.

This clonotype was seen a few times. The genes are TRBV7-2 and TRBJ2-3, with D perhaps being TRBD1 or TRBD2 (5 bases each). With 2 bases removed from V and 3 bases from J, the gap between germline ends came to 9 bases. The CDR3 loop spans 14 amino acids. Germline values: CDR1 SGHTA, CDR2 FQGNSA. For the CDR3, the DNA is TGTGCCAGCAGCTTATTGTGGGGGACAGATACGCAGTATTTT. This codes for CASSLLWGTDTQYF. Using reference TRBV7-2 and TRBJ2-3 for the parts outside the CDR3, the full variable domain is GAGVSQSPSNKVTEKGKDVELRCDPISGHTALYWYRQSLGQGLEFLIYFQGNSAPDKSGLPSDRFSAERTGGSVSTLTIQRTQQEDSAVYLCASSLLWGTDTQYFGPGTRLTVL.

This clonotype was seen a few times. Just one base apart from a much larger clone, this may be a read error. The rearrangement joins TRBV6-5 to TRBJ1-6; TRBD1 aligns across 7 bases. The CDR3 covers 18 residues. The germline V gene encodes CDR1 MNHEY and CDR2 SVGAGI. In DNA form, the CDR3 reads TGTGCCAGCAGTTACTCGAATCCCGCGACAGGGTATAATTCACCCCCCCACTTT. Translated: CASSYSNPATGYNSPPHF.

The table lists this clonotype with many counts. The chain employs TRBV6-2 or TRBV6-3 and TRBJ2-5; possible D gene TRBD1, 5 bases. Germline assignment: CDR1 MNHEY and CDR2 SVGEGT. The CDR3 length is 15 residues. V lost 4 bases and J lost 4, with 16 bases in between. The CDR3 loop is CASSSTVTGVETQYF. CDR3 coding DNA: TGTGCCAGCAGTTCGACAGTGACGGGTGTAGAGACCCAGTACTTC.

This clonotype was detected ten times or more. V gene TRBV6-1 combines with J gene TRBJ2-5; 11 bases are shared with TRBD2. Trimming removed 10 bases from V and 5 bases from J; junction bases left unmatched: 12. The CDR3 contains 15 residues. The germline V gene encodes CDR1 MNHNS and CDR2 SASEGT. The CDR3 here is CATALTSGERETQYF. The CDR3 DNA follows: TGTGCCACTGCGTTGACTAGCGGGGAGCGGGAGACCCAGTACTTC.

This clonotype occurred many times. The chain carries TRBV29-1 and TRBJ2-5; D might be TRBD1 (6 bases). Germline CDR1 SQVTM, CDR2 ANQGSEA. The germline V and J ends were trimmed by 4 bases and 4 bases, with 13 bases remaining between them. CDR3 size: 13 residues. This CDR3 reads CSVVATGRETQYF. The CDR3 region has the DNA TGCAGCGTTGTGGCGACAGGTCGAGAGACCCAGTACTTC.

In its sample, this clonotype was seen a few times. This chain uses TRBV20-1 with TRBJ2-7; 9 nucleotides line up with TRBD2. CDR3 size: 13 residues. Germline loops: CDR1 DFQATT, CDR2 SNEGSKA (reference sequence). Trimming at V came to 3 bases and at J to 2 bases, leaving 2 bases not matched to a gene. CDR3: CSASPSGTYEQYF. As DNA, the CDR3 is TGCAGTGCTAGCCCTAGCGGGACCTACGAGCAGTACTTC.

In its sample, this clonotype was seen many times. The chain uses TRBV12-3 or TRBV12-4 and TRBJ1-3, with D tentatively TRBD1 (5 bases). The ends were cut back, 8 bases at V and 1 base at J, with 12 bases in the middle. The CDR3 consists of 14 residues. For the CDR3, the DNA is TGTGCCAGCCGAAGCTGGGGGTCTGGAAACACCATATATTTT. Its translation is CASRSWGSGNTIYF.

The sample holds a few counts of this clonotype. The rearrangement joins TRBV5-8 to TRBJ2-7; 9 positions match TRBD1. Unmatched junction bases numbered 8, after V lost 1 base and J lost 3 bases. Germline V gene sequence: CDR1 SGHTS, CDR2 YDEGEE. The CDR3 contains 16 residues. The CDR3 DNA follows: TGTGCCAGCAGCTTGTATGTGGGACAGGGAATCTACGAGCAGTACTTC. Amino acid sequence: CASSLYVGQGIYEQYF.

The gene calls are TRBV3-1 and TRBJ2-6; TRBD2 agrees at 8 bases. The V gene end was trimmed by 3 bases and the J gene end by 0 bases; junction bases not matched to a gene: 16. This CDR3 contains 21 residues. CDR1 is LGHDT, CDR2 YNNKEL, per germline (reference sequence). CDR3 DNA sequence: TGTGCCAGCAGCCAGTGGGGAGGGGCGGGAGGAAAATCCTCTGGGGCCAACGTCCTGACTTTC. It is translated as CASSQWGGAGGKSSGANVLTF.

The chain couples TRBV6-5 to TRBJ2-2; D is uncertain. The germline V gene has CDR1 MNHEY and CDR2 SVGAGI. The V gene lost 2 bases and the J gene lost 3 bases, with 7 bases spanning the gap. This CDR3 has 14 residues. CDR3 coding DNA: TGTGCCAGCAGTTACAACGGGTACACCGGGGAGCTGTTTTTT. Amino acid sequence: CASSYNGYTGELFF.